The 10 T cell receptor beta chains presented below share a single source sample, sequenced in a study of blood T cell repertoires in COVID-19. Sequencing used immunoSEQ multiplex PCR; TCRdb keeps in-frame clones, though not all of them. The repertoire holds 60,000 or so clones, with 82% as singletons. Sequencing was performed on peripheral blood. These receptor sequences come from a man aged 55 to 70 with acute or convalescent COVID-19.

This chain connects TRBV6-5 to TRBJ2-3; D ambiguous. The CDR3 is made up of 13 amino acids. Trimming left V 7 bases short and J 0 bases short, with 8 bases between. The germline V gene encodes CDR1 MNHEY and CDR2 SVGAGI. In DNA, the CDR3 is TGTGCCAGCAAAGCCTTTAGCACAGATACGCAGTATTTT. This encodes CASKAFSTDTQYF.

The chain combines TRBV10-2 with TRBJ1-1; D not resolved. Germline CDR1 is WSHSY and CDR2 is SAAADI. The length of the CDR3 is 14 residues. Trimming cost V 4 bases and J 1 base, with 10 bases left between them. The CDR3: CASSAFTANTEAFF. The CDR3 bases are TGCGCCAGCAGTGCTTTTACAGCGAACACTGAAGCTTTCTTT.

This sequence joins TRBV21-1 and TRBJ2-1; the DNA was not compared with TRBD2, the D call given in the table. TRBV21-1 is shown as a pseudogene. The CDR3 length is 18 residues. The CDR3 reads CASTQLAGGPSSYNEQFF. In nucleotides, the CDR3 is TGTGCCAGCACCCAACTAGCGGGGGGACCCAGCTCCTACAATGAGCAGTTCTTC.

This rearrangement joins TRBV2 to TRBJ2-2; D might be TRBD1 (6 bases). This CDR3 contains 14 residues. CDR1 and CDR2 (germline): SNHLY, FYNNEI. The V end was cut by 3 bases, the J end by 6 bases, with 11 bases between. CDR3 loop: CASSDRGKSGELFF. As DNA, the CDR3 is TGTGCCAGCAGTGACAGGGGAAAATCCGGGGAGCTGTTTTTT.

CDR3 in amino acids: CASSLALGGYTF. Here the CDR3 DNA reads TGTGCCAGCAGCTTAGCTCTCGGGGGCTACACCTTC. V usage is TRBV7-9 and J usage is TRBJ1-2; the D is unclear. Germline-derived CDR1 and CDR2 are SEHNR and FQNEAQ (reference sequence). V shed 0 bases and J shed 8 bases, with 7 bases lying between them. The CDR3 totals 12 residues.

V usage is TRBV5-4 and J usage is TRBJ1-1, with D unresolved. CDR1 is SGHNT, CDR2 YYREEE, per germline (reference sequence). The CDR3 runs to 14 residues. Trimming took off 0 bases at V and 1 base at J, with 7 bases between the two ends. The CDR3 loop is CASSLDKSNTEAFF. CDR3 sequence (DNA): TGTGCCAGCAGCTTGGACAAGTCGAACACTGAAGCTTTCTTT.

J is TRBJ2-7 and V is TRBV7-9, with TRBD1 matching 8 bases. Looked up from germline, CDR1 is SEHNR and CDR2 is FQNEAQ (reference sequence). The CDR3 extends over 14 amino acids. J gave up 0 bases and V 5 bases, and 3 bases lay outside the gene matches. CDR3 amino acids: CASSPDRASYEQYF. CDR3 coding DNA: TGTGCCAGCAGCCCGGACAGGGCCTCCTACGAGCAGTACTTC.

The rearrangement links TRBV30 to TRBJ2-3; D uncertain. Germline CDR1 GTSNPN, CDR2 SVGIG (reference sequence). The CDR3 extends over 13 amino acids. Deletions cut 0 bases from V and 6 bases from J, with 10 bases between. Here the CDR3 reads CAWSVENPDTQYF. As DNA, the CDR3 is TGTGCCTGGAGTGTAGAGAACCCCGATACGCAGTATTTT.

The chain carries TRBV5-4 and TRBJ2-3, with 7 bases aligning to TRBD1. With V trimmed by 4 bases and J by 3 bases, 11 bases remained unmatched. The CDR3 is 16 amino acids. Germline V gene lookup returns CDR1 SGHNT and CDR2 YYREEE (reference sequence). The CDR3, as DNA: TGTGCCAGCAGCCGAAGGGGCCCGACAGGGACAGATACGCAGTATTTT. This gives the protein CASSRRGPTGTDTQYF.

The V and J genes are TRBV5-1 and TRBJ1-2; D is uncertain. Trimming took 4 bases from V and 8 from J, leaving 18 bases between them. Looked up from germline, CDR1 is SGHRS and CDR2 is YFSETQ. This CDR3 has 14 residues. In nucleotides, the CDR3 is TGCGCCAGCAGCGGAGGGAGCTTTGCGGAGGGCTACACCTTC. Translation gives CASSGGSFAEGYTF.